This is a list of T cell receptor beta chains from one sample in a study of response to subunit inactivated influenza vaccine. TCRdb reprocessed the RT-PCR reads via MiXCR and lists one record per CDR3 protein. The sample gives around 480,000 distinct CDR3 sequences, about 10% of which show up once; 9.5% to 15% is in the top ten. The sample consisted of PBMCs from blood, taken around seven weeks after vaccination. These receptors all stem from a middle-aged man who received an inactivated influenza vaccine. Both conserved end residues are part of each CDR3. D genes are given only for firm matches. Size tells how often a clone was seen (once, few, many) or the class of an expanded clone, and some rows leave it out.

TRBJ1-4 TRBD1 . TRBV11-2 CASSLRTGTGEKLFF TGTGCCAGCAGCCTCCGGACAGGTACTGGTGAAAAACTGTTTTTT
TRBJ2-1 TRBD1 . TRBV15 CATSARQGSGVEQFF TGTGCCACCAGCGCCAGACAGGGGTCCGGCGTTGAGCAGTTCTTC
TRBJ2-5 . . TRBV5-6 CASSYRSASAAQYF TGTGCCAGCAGCTACAGGTCGGCTTCTGCGGCCCAGTACTTC
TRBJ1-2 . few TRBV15 CATSSNRVGYGYTF TGTGCCACCAGCAGTAACAGGGTGGGCTATGGCTACACCTTC
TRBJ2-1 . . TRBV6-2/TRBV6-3 CASSYGSHSYNEQFF TGTGCCAGCAGTTACGGCAGTCACTCCTACAATGAGCAGTTCTTC
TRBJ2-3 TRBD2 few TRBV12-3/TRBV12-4 CASTLSGTHTDTQYF TGTGCCAGCACCCTTAGCGGGACACACACAGATACGCAGTATTTT
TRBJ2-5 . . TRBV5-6 CASLVGAVQETQYF TGTGCCAGCTTAGTGGGGGCAGTCCAAGAGACCCAGTACTTC
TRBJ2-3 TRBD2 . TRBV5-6 CASSLGMASGGSDTQYF TGTGCCAGCAGCTTGGGGATGGCTAGCGGGGGGTCAGATACGCAGTATTTT
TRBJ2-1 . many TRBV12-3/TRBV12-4 CASSLAGGRTYNEQFF TGTGCCAGCAGTTTAGCGGGGGGACGGACCTACAATGAGCAGTTCTTC
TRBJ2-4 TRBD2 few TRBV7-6 CASSLGPVLAGGQAKNIQYF TGTGCCAGCAGCTTAGGGCCGGTACTAGCGGGAGGTCAGGCCAAAAACATTCAGTACTTC
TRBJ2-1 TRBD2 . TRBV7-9 CASSPKTSPLANEQFF TGTGCCAGCAGCCCCAAGACTAGCCCCCTTGCCAATGAGCAGTTCTTC
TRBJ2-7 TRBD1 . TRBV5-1 CASSLWDRIYEQYF TGCGCCAGCAGCTTGTGGGACAGAATCTACGAGCAGTACTTC
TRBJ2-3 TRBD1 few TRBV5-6 CASSFGQGARTQYF TGTGCCAGCAGCTTCGGACAGGGGGCCCGTACGCAGTATTTT
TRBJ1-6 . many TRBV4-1 CASSSSLQGLYSPLHF TGCGCCAGCAGCTCAAGTTTACAGGGATTGTATTCACCCCTCCACTTT
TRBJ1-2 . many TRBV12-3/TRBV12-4 CASSSWDGYTF TGTGCCAGCAGTTCTTGGGATGGCTACACCTTC
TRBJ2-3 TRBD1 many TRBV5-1 CASSLQGPSTDTQYF TGCGCCAGCAGTTTACAGGGGCCCAGCACAGATACGCAGTATTTT
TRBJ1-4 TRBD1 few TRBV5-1 CASSLQGAMNEKLFF TGCGCCAGCAGCTTACAGGGGGCGATGAATGAAAAACTGTTTTTT
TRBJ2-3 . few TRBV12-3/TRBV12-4 CASGRIPSTDTQYF TGTGCCAGCGGCCGGATCCCTAGCACAGATACGCAGTATTTT
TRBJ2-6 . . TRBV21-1 CARPIQVSGANVLTF TGTGCCAGGCCAATACAGGTCTCTGGGGCCAACGTCCTGACTTTC
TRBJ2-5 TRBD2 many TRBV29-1 CSVAYGTSHEAQYF TGCAGCGTGGCTTACGGGACTAGCCATGAGGCCCAGTACTTC
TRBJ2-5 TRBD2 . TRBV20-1 CSARDPLAGTQKETQYF TGCAGTGCTAGAGATCCACTAGCGGGAACCCAAAAAGAGACCCAGTACTTC
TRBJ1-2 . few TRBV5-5 CASSLDPQGTIYGYTF TGTGCCAGCAGCTTGGACCCACAGGGAACAATCTATGGCTACACCTTC
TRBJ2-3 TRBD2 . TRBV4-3 CASSQDGPSGGRTDTQYF TGCGCCAGCAGCCAAGACGGGCCTAGCGGGGGCCGCACAGATACGCAGTATTTT
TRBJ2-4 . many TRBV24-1 CATSDPYKNIQYF TGTGCCACCAGTGACCCCTACAAGAACATTCAGTACTTC
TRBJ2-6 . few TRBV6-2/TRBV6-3 CASGKTPLSGANVLTF TGTGCCAGCGGGAAGACACCACTCTCTGGGGCCAACGTCCTGACTTTC
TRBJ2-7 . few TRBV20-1 CSARDISVSLYEQYF TGCAGTGCTAGAGATATAAGCGTCTCTCTTTACGAGCAGTACTTC
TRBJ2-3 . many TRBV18 CASAGDGTSTDTQYF TGTGCCAGCGCCGGGGACGGAACTAGCACAGATACGCAGTATTTT
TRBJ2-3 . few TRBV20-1 CSARDPRDTDTQYF TGCAGTGCTAGAGATCCTAGAGACACAGATACGCAGTATTTT
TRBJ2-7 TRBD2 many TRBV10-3 CAISDSGGGEQYF TGTGCCATCAGTGATAGCGGGGGAGGCGAGCAGTACTTC
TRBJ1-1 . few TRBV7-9 CASSLASRNTEAFF TGTGCCAGCAGCTTAGCGAGTCGGAACACTGAAGCTTTCTTT
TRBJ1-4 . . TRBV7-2 CASSLAQMASELFF TGTGCCAGCAGCTTAGCGCAAATGGCTTCGGAACTGTTTTTT
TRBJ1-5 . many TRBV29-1 CSVGGGTGNQPQHF TGCAGCGTCGGGGGCGGGACGGGCAATCAGCCCCAGCATTTT
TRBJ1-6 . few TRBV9 CASSSGTSYSPLHF TGTGCCAGTTCCTCCGGGACGAGCTACTCACCCCTCCACTTT
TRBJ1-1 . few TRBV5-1 CASSPEGGFTEAFF TGCGCCAGCAGCCCCGAGGGGGGGTTCACTGAAGCTTTCTTT
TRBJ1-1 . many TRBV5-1 CASSLVLSGNTEAFF TGCGCCAGCAGCTTGGTGTTATCAGGGAACACTGAAGCTTTCTTT
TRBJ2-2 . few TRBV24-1 CATSQDTGELFF TGTGCCACCTCACAGGATACCGGGGAGCTGTTTTTT
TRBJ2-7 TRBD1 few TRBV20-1 CSARDEGTGVEQYF TGCAGTGCTAGAGATGAAGGGACAGGCGTCGAGCAGTACTTC
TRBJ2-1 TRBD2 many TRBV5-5 CASSSLAGANYNEQFF TGTGCCAGCAGCTCGCTAGCGGGGGCCAACTACAATGAGCAGTTCTTC
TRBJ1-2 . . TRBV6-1 CASLMWGGYTF TGTGCCAGCCTAATGTGGGGAGGCTACACCTTC
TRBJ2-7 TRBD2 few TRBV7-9 CATAGDGESYEQYF TGTGCCACAGCGGGGGATGGCGAGTCCTACGAGCAGTACTTC
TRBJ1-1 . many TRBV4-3 CASSLGTAGTEAFF TGCGCCAGCAGCCTCGGGACGGCGGGAACTGAAGCTTTCTTT
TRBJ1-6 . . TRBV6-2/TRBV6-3 CASRLGSYNSPLHF TGTGCCAGCAGACTTGGGAGCTATAATTCACCCCTCCACTTT
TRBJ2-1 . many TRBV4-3 CASSRVGAGANEQFF TGCGCCAGCAGCCGAGTAGGGGCAGGGGCCAATGAGCAGTTCTTC
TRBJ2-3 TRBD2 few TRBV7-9 CASSLAGTSGGDTQYF TGTGCCAGCAGCTTAGCAGGGACTAGCGGGGGAGATACGCAGTATTTT
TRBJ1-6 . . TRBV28 CASRITSTGPNSPLHF TGTGCCAGCAGAATTACTAGTACGGGGCCTAATTCACCCCTCCACTTT
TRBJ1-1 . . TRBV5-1 CASSLAPGHFNTEAFF TGCGCCAGCAGCTTAGCACCGGGACATTTTAACACTGAAGCTTTCTTT
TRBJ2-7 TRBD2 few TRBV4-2 CASSQSILAGDYEQYF TGTGCCAGCAGCCAATCTATCCTAGCGGGAGACTACGAGCAGTACTTC
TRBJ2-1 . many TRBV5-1 CASSLDRGNNEQFF TGCGCCAGCAGCTTGGACCGGGGGAACAATGAGCAGTTCTTC
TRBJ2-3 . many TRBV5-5 CASSLTSSTDTQYF TGTGCCAGCAGCTTGACGTCTAGCACAGATACGCAGTATTTT
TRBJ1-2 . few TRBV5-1 CASSQDSLYGYTF TGCGCCAGCAGCCAGGACAGCCTCTATGGCTACACCTTC
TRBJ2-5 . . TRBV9 CASSIGTPTATQYF TGTGCCAGCAGCATCGGGACACCCACCGCGACCCAGTACTTC
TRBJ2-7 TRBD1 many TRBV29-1 CSVEESGTGTYEQYF TGCAGCGTTGAGGAGTCCGGGACAGGGACTTACGAGCAGTACTTC
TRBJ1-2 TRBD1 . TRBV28 CASSVGQGRYGYTF TGTGCCAGCAGCGTTGGACAGGGGCGCTATGGCTACACCTTC
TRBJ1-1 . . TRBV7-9 CASSLHHKNTEAFF TGTGCCAGCAGCTTACACCACAAGAACACTGAAGCTTTCTTT